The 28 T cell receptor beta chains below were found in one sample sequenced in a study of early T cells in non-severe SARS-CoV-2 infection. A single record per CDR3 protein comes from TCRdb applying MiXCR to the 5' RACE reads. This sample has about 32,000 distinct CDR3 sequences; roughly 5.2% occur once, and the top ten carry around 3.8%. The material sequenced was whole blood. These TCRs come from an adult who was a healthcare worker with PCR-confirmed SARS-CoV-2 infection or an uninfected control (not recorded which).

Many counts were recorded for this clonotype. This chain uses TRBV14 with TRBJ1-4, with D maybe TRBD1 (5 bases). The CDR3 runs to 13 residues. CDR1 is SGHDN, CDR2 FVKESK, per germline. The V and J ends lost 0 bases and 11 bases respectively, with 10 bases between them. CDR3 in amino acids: CASSQDGGGKLFF. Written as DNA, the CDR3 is TGTGCCAGCAGCCAAGATGGGGGAGGGAAACTGTTTTTT.

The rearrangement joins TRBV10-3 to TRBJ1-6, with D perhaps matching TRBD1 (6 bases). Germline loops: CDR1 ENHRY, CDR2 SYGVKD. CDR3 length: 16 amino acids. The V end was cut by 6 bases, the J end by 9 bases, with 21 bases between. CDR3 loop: CAIREHGQTAGSPLHF. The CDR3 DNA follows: TGTGCCATCAGAGAACATGGACAGACGGCTGGTTCACCCCTCCACTTT.

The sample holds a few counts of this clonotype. The CDR3 DNA sequence: TGTGCCAGCAGCGTAGCTACCGGGGAGCTGTTTTTT. Protein product: CASSVATGELFF. The chain combines TRBV9 with TRBJ2-2; D not certain. This CDR3 contains 12 residues. Trimming shortened V by 0 bases and J by 5 bases, and 2 bases separated the two germline ends. Germline lookup yields CDR1 SGDLS and CDR2 YYNGEE.

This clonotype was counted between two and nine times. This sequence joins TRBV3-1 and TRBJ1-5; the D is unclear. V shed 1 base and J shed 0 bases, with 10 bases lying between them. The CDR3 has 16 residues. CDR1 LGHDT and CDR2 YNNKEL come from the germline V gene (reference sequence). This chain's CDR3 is CASSQGVSYSNQPQHF. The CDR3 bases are TGTGCCAGCAGCCAAGGAGTCAGCTATAGCAATCAGCCCCAGCATTTT. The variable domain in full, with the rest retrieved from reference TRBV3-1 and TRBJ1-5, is DTAVSQTPKYLVTQMGNDKSIKCEQNLGHDTMYWYKQDSKKFLKIMFSYNNKELIINETVPNRFSPKSPDKAHLNLHINSLELGDSAVYFCASSQGVSYSNQPQHFGDGTRLSIL.

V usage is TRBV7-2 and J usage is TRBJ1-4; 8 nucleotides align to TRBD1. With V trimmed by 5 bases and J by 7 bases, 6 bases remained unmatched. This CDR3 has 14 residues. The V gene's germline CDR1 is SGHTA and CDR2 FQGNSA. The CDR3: CASSTHQGAEKLFF. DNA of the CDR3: TGTGCCAGCAGCACCCACCAGGGGGCTGAAAAACTGTTTTTT.

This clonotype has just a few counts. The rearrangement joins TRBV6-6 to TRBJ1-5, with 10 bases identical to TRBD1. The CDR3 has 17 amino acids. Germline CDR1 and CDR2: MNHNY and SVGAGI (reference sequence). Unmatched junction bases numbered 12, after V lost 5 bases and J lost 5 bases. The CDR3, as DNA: TGTGCCAGCAGTAAGCCTCCGACAGGGGGCGAATATCAGCCCCAGCATTTT. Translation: CASSKPPTGGEYQPQHF.

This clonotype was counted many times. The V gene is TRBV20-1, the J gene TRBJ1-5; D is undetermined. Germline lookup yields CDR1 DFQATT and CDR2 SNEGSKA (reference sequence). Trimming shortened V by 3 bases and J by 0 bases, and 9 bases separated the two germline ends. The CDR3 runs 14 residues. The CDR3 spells CSARKWDSNQPQHF. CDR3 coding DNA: TGCAGTGCTAGGAAGTGGGATAGCAATCAGCCCCAGCATTTT.

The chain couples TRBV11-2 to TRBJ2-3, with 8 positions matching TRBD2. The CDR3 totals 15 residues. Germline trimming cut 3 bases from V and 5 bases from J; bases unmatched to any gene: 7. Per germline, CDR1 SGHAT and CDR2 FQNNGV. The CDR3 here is CASSFQAGEVDTQYF. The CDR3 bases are TGTGCCAGCAGCTTTCAAGCGGGAGAGGTAGATACGCAGTATTTT.

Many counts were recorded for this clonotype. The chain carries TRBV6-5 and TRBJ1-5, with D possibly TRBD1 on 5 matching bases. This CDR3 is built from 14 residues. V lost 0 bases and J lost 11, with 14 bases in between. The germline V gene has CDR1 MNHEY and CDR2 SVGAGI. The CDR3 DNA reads TGTGCCAGCAGTTACTCGAAATTTGAAGGGGCCCAGCATTTT. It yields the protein CASSYSKFEGAQHF.

CDR3 sequence: CSATTAMNTEAFF. The CDR3 DNA reads TGCAGCGCCACGACAGCAATGAACACTGAAGCTTTCTTT. This chain links TRBV29-1 with TRBJ1-1, with D possibly matching TRBD1 (5 bases). Looked up from germline, CDR1 is SQVTM and CDR2 is ANQGSEA. CDR3 length: 13 amino acids. V lost 7 bases, J lost 0 bases, and 12 bases lay in between.

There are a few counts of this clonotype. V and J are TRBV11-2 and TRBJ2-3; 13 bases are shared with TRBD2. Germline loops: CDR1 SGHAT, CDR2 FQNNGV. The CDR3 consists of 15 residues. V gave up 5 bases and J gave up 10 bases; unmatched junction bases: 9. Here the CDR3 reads CASSRTSGSSVAQYF. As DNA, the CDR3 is TGTGCCAGCAGCCGGACTAGCGGGAGCTCGGTGGCGCAGTATTTT.

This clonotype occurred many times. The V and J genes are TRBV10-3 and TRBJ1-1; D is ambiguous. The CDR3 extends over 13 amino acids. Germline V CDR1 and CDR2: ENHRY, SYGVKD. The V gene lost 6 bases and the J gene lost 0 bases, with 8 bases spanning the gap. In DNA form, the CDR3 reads TGTGCCATCAGCGGCGCGGTGAACACTGAAGCTTTCTTT. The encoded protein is CAISGAVNTEAFF.

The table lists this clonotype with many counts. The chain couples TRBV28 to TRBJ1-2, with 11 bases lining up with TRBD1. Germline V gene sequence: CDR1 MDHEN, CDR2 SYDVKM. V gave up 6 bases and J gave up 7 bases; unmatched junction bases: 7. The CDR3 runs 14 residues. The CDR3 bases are TGTGCCAGCAGCCGCCGGACAGGGGGCCTTGGCTACACCTTC. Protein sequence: CASSRRTGGLGYTF.

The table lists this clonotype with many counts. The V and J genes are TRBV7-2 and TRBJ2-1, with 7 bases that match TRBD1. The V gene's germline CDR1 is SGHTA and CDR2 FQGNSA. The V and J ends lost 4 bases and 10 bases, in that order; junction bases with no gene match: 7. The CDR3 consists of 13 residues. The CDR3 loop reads CASSSQGSREQFF. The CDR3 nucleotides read TGTGCCAGCAGCTCACAGGGGTCGAGAGAGCAGTTCTTC.

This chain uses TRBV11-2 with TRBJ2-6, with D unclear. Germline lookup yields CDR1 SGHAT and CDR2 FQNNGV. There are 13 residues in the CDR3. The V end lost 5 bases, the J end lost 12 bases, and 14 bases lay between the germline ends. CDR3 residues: CASSPIGFAVLTF. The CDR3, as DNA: TGTGCCAGCAGCCCCATAGGGTTTGCCGTCCTGACTTTC.

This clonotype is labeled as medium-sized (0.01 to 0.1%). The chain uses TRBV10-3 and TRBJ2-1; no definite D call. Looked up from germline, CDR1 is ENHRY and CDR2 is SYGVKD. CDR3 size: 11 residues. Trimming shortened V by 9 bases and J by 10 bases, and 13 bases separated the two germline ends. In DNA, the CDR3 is TGTGCCATTAGTCAAGGGAACGAGCAGTTCTTC. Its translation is CAISQGNEQFF.

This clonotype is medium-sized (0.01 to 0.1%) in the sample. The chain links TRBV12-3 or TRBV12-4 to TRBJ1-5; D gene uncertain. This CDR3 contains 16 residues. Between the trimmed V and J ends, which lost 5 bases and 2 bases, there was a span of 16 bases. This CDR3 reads CASSPTWARGNQPQHF. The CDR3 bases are TGTGCCAGCAGTCCCACTTGGGCGAGGGGCAATCAGCCCCAGCATTTT.

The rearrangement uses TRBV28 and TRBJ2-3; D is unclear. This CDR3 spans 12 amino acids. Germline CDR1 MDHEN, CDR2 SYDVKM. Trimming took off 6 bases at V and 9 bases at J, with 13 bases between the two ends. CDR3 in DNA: TGTGCCAGCAGCCTCGTCGGGTCCACGCAGTATTTT. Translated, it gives CASSLVGSTQYF.

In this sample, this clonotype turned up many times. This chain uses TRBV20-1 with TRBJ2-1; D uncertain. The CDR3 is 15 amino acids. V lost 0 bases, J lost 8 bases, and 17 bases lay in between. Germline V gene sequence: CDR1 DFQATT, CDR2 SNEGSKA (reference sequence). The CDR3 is CSARDPGFSVHEQFF. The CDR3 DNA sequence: TGCAGTGCTAGAGATCCTGGGTTTTCGGTACATGAGCAGTTCTTC.

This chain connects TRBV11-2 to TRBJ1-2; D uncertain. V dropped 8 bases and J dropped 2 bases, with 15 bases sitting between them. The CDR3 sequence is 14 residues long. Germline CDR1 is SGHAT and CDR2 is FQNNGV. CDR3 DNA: TGTGCCAGCTATACGTCGCGGCCCAACTATGGCTACACCTTC. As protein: CASYTSRPNYGYTF.

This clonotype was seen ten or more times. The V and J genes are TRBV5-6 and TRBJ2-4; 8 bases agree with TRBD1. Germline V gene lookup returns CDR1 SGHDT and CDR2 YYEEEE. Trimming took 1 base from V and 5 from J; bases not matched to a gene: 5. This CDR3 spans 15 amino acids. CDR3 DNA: TGTGCCAGCAGCTTGCAGGGGGCATCACAAAACATTCAGTACTTC. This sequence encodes CASSLQGASQNIQYF.

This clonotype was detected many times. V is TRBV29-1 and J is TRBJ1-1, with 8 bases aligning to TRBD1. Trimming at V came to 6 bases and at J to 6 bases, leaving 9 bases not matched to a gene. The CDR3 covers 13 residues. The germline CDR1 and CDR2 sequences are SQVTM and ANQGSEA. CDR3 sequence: CSVMDRADAEAFF. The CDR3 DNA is TGCAGCGTGATGGACAGGGCCGACGCTGAAGCTTTCTTT.

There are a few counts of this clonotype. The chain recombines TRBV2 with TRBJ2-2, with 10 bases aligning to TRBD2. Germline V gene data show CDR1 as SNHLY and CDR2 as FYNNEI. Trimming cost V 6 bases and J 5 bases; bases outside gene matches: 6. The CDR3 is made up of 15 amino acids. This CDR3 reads CASRASGSNTGELFF. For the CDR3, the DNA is TGTGCCAGCAGAGCTAGCGGGAGTAATACCGGGGAGCTGTTTTTT.

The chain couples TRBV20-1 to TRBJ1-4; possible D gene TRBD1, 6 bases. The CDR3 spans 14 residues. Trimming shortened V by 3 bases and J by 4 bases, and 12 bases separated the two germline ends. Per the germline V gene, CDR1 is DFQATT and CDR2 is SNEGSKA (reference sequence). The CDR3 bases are TGCAGTGCTAGTTCGGGAGGGGGTAATGAAAAACTGTTTTTT. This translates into CSASSGGGNEKLFF.

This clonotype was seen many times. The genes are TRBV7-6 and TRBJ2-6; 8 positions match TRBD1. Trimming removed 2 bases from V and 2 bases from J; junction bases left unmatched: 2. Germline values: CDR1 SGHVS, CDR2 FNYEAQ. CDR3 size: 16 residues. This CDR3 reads CASSLRQGTGANVLTF. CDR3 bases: TGTGCCAGCAGCTTACGACAGGGGACTGGGGCCAACGTCCTGACTTTC.

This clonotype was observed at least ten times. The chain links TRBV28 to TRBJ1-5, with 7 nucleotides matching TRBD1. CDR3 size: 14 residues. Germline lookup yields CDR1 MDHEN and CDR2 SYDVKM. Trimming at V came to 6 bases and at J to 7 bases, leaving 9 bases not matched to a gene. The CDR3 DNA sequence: TGTGCCAGCAGGGAACAGGGGTCTCTCCAGCCCCAGCATTTT. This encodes CASREQGSLQPQHF.

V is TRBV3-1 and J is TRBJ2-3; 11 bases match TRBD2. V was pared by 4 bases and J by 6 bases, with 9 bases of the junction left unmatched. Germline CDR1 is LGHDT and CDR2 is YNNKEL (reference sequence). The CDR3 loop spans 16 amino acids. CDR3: CASSPGLAGGVDTQYF. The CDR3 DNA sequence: TGTGCCAGCAGCCCCGGGCTAGCGGGAGGAGTTGATACGCAGTATTTT.

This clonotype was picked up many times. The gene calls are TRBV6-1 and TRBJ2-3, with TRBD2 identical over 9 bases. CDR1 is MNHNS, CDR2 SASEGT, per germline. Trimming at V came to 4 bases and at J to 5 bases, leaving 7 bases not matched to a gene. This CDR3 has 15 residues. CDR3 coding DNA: TGTGCCAGCAGTGTAGCGGGGGCGAGCGGAGATACGCAGTATTTT. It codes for CASSVAGASGDTQYF.